Listed below are T cell receptor beta chains from one sample, sequenced in a study of blood T cell repertoires in COVID-19. Repertoires were generated with immunoSEQ multiplex PCR, while TCRdb's copy carries only in-frame clones and drops some. The sample contains around 270,000 clones, roughly 84% of which appear only once. Material for sequencing was peripheral blood. The receptors were sampled from a woman aged 40 to 50 who had recovered from COVID-19. The CDR3 runs from the conserved cysteine through the conserved F or W. D genes are given only for firm matches. Only part of the rows carry a size: once, few, many, or a class if the clone is expanded.

V gene: TRBV3-1/TRBV3-2
J gene: TRBJ2-2
D gene: TRBD1
clone size: .
CDR3 DNA: TGTGCCAGCAGCCCGAGTGAGGGGGCTGGCGGGGAGCTGTTTTTT
CDR3 protein: CASSPSEGAGGELFF

V gene: TRBV3-1/TRBV3-2
J gene: TRBJ1-4
D gene: TRBD1
clone size: many
CDR3 DNA: TGTGCCAGCAGCCTGTGGACAGGAGTTGAAAAACTGTTTTTT
CDR3 protein: CASSLWTGVEKLFF

V gene: TRBV5-1
J gene: TRBJ1-6
D gene: .
clone size: .
CDR3 DNA: TGCGCCAGCAGCTGGGGGTCGGGGGATTCACCCCTCCACTTT
CDR3 protein: CASSWGSGDSPLHF

V gene: TRBV28
J gene: TRBJ2-5
D gene: .
clone size: .
CDR3 DNA: TGTGCCACCAATCAACCCGGGGGAGGTGAGACCCAGTACTTC
CDR3 protein: CATNQPGGGETQYF

V gene: TRBV10-3
J gene: TRBJ1-6
D gene: .
clone size: .
CDR3 DNA: TGTGCCATCAGTGAGCAGGTTAATAATTCACCCCTCCACTTT
CDR3 protein: CAISEQVNNSPLHF

V gene: TRBV19
J gene: TRBJ1-5
D gene: TRBD1
clone size: .
CDR3 DNA: TGTGCCAGTAGTAGGGGGCAGGGGGCTAATCAGCCCCAGCATTTT
CDR3 protein: CASSRGQGANQPQHF

V gene: TRBV5-5
J gene: TRBJ1-2
D gene: .
clone size: .
CDR3 DNA: TGTGCCAGCAGCTCGTACAGGGATAACTATGGCTACACCTTC
CDR3 protein: CASSSYRDNYGYTF

V gene: TRBV19
J gene: TRBJ1-2
D gene: TRBD1
clone size: .
CDR3 DNA: TGTGCCAGTAGTTCCCTCGGGACAGGGCTCTATGGCTACACCTTC
CDR3 protein: CASSSLGTGLYGYTF

V gene: TRBV2
J gene: TRBJ2-1
D gene: TRBD1
clone size: .
CDR3 DNA: TGTGCCAGCAGTGAAGTAGGGGGCGCTTACAATGAGCAGTTCTTC
CDR3 protein: CASSEVGGAYNEQFF

V gene: TRBV7-2
J gene: TRBJ1-4
D gene: TRBD1
clone size: .
CDR3 DNA: TGTGTAGTCGGGACAGCTAATGAAAAACTGTTTTTT
CDR3 protein: CVVGTANEKLFF

V gene: TRBV5-1
J gene: TRBJ1-6
D gene: TRBD1
clone size: .
CDR3 DNA: TGCGCCAGCAGCTCTACCGGGACAGGGTCGTCCCTCCACTTT
CDR3 protein: CASSSTGTGSSLHF

V gene: TRBV4-2
J gene: TRBJ1-6
D gene: .
clone size: .
CDR3 DNA: TGTGCCAGCAGCCATCCCCGTTCCGGGACACCAAATTCACCCCTCCACTTT
CDR3 protein: CASSHPRSGTPNSPLHF

V gene: TRBV10-3
J gene: TRBJ2-3
D gene: .
clone size: .
CDR3 DNA: TGTGCCATCTGCCCAGCAGGGGCAGATACGCAGTATTTT
CDR3 protein: CAICPAGADTQYF

V gene: TRBV19
J gene: TRBJ1-1
D gene: TRBD1
clone size: .
CDR3 DNA: TGTGCCATTATCGACAGGGGGGGCACTGAAGCTTTCTTT
CDR3 protein: CAIIDRGGTEAFF

V gene: TRBV3-1/TRBV3-2
J gene: TRBJ2-1
D gene: TRBD2
clone size: .
CDR3 DNA: TGTGCCAGCAGCCAAGCGGGACTACCCGGATGGTTCTTC
CDR3 protein: CASSQAGLPGWFF

V gene: TRBV10-3
J gene: TRBJ2-5
D gene: TRBD2
clone size: .
CDR3 DNA: TGTGCCATCAGAGAGACTATACGGGGGGTTCAAGAGACCCAGTACTTC
CDR3 protein: CAIRETIRGVQETQYF

V gene: TRBV5-1
J gene: TRBJ2-1
D gene: .
clone size: .
CDR3 DNA: TGCGCCAGCAGCTTGGGCCCCGACAGGTTTGAGCAGTTCTTC
CDR3 protein: CASSLGPDRFEQFF